One sample yielded the 8 T cell receptor beta chains listed below, sequenced in a study of blood T cell repertoires in COVID-19. TCRdb's copy holds only in-frame clones and misses some; the assay was immunoSEQ multiplex PCR. The data show roughly 41,000 clones, roughly 88% seen once. Material for sequencing was peripheral blood. All receptors come from a human donor in a cohort sampled during active COVID-19. The donor label of this sample is uncertain.

This chain links TRBV15 with TRBJ2-2, with D possibly being TRBD2 (6 bases). Per germline, CDR1 LNHNV and CDR2 YYDKDF (reference sequence). The CDR3 is made up of 15 amino acids. V was pared by 0 bases and J by 4 bases, with 9 bases between. In nucleotides, the CDR3 is TGTGCCACCAGCAGAGAATTGGGGGGCACCGGGGAGCTGTTTTTT. This sequence encodes CATSRELGGTGELFF. The entire variable domain, with the rest obtained from reference TRBV15 and TRBJ2-2, is as follows: DAMVIQNPRYQVTQFGKPVTLSCSQTLNHNVMYWYQQKSSQAPKLLFHYYDKDFNNEADTPDNFQSRRPNTSFCFLDIRSPGLGDTAMYLCATSRELGGTGELFFGEGSRLTVL.

The genes are TRBV19 and TRBJ1-2; TRBD1 aligns across 8 bases. The CDR3 is 13 amino acids. CDR1 and CDR2 (germline): LNHDA, SQIVND (reference sequence). Trimming removed 6 bases from V and 8 bases from J; junction bases left unmatched: 8. Written as DNA, the CDR3 is TGTGCCAGTAGCGAACAGGGGGAACGGGGCTACACCTTC. This codes for CASSEQGERGYTF.

This chain links TRBV11-3 with TRBJ2-6; D is uncertain. The CDR3 length is 14 residues. The germline V gene has CDR1 SGHNT and CDR2 YENEEA. Trimming removed 5 bases from V and 3 bases from J, with 8 bases in between. CDR3: CASSPSSGANVLTF. As DNA, the CDR3 is TGTGCCAGCAGCCCATCCAGTGGGGCCAACGTCCTGACTTTC.

This sequence joins TRBV4-1 and TRBJ1-6, with a tentative D call TRBD1 (5 bases). This CDR3 has 13 amino acids. Trimming took 6 bases from V and 11 from J, leaving 14 bases between them. Germline assignment: CDR1 MGHRA and CDR2 YSYEKL. CDR3 loop: CASRPQGFTPLHF. The CDR3 region has the DNA TGCGCCAGCAGGCCCCAGGGATTTACACCCCTCCACTTT.

The genes are TRBV20-1 and TRBJ1-1; D is perhaps TRBD1 (6 bases). This CDR3 contains 14 residues. Germline V lookup: CDR1 DFQATT, CDR2 SNEGSKA (reference sequence). Trimming left V 3 bases short and J 3 bases short, with 14 bases between. CDR3 in amino acids: CSASEGGPDTEAFF. DNA for the CDR3: TGCAGTGCTAGTGAAGGGGGTCCGGACACTGAAGCTTTCTTT.

The chain uses TRBV9 and TRBJ1-2; the D gene is possibly TRBD1 (5 bases). CDR3 length: 15 residues. V was trimmed by 3 bases and J by 2 bases, leaving 14 bases between them. In germline, CDR1 is SGDLS, CDR2 YYNGEE. CDR3 DNA sequence: TGTGCCAGCAGCGCTTCGGCAGGGTTAAACTATGGCTACACCTTC. It translates to CASSASAGLNYGYTF.

The CDR3 protein is CASSTRQGGETQYF. As DNA, the CDR3 is TGTGCCAGCAGCACAAGACAGGGTGGGGAGACCCAGTACTTC. The genes are TRBV7-6 and TRBJ2-5; 7 positions agree with TRBD1. The V gene end was trimmed by 5 bases and the J gene end by 5 bases; junction bases not matched to a gene: 8. The CDR3 is made up of 14 amino acids. Germline loops: CDR1 SGHVS, CDR2 FNYEAQ.

The chain is built from TRBV9 and TRBJ1-2; TRBD1 matches 9 bases. Germline assignment: CDR1 SGDLS and CDR2 YYNGEE. J lost 5 bases, V lost 0 bases, and 17 bases had no gene match. This CDR3 contains 19 residues. Here the CDR3 DNA reads TGTGCCAGCAGCGTAGCCCCGGACAGGGGCGAGAGTGGAAGGTATGGCTACACCTTC. Protein: CASSVAPDRGESGRYGYTF.